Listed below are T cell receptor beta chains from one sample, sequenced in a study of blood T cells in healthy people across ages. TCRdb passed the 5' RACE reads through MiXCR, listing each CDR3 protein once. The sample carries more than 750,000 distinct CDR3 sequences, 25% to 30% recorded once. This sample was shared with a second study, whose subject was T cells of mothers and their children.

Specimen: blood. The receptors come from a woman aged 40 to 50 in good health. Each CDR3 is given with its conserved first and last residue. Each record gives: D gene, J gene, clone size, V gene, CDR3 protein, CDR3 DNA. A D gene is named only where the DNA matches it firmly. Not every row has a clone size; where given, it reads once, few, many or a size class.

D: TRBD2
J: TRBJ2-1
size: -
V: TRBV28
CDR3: CASSLGTSRSNEQFF
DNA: TGTGCCAGCAGTTTAGGGACTAGCAGGAGCAATGAGCAGTTCTTC

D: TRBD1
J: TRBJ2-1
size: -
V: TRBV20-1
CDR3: CSARRGHNEQFF
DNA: TGCAGTGCTAGAAGGGGGCACAATGAGCAGTTCTTC

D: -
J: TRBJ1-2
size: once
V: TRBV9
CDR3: CASSDPRGYGYTF
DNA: TGTGCCAGCAGCGACCCCCGTGGGTATGGCTACACCTTC

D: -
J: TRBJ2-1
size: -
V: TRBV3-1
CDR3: CASSSGPNEQFF
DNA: TGTGCCAGCAGCTCAGGGCCCAATGAGCAGTTCTTC

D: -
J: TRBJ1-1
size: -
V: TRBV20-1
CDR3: CSAVSSEAFF
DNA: TGCAGTGCGGTCTCATCCGAAGCTTTCTTT

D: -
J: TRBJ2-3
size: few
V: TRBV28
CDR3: CASSPLGITDTQYF
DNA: TGTGCCAGCAGCCCCTTAGGGATCACAGATACGCAGTATTTT

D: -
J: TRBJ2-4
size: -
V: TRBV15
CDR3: CASSRGTVLMDIQYF
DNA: TGTGCCTCCAGCAGAGGGACCGTCCTAATGGACATTCAGTACTTC

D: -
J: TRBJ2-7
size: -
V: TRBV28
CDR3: CASSTPRGTSSYEQYF
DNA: TGTGCCAGCAGTACCCCCAGGGGAACTAGCTCCTACGAGCAGTACTTC

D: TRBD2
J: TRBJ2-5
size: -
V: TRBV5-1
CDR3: CASSRLAEEQYF
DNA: TGCGCCAGCAGCCGACTAGCGGAAGAGCAGTACTTC

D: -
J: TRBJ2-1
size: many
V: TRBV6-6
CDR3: CASSYQSRNEQFF
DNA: TGTGCCAGCAGCTACCAAAGCCGCAATGAGCAGTTCTTC

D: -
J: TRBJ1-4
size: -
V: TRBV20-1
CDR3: CSARDRRTPTNEKLFF
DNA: TGCAGTGCTAGAGATCGCAGGACGCCCACTAATGAAAAACTGTTTTTT

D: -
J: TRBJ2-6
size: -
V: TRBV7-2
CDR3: CASSERTAGANVLTF
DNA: TGTGCCAGCAGCGAACGGACTGCTGGGGCCAACGTCCTGACTTTC

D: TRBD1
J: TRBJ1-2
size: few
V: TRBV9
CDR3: CASSVGPPGQGNYGYTF
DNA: TGTGCCAGCAGCGTAGGCCCACCAGGACAGGGTAACTATGGCTACACCTTC

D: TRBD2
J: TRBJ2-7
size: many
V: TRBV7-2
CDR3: CASSLAGGSYEQYF
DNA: TGCGCCAGCAGCTTGGCGGGGGGCTCCTACGAGCAGTACTTC

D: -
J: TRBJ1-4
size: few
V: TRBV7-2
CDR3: CASSSGSNEKLFF
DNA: TGTGCCAGCAGCTCGGGGTCTAATGAAAAACTGTTTTTT

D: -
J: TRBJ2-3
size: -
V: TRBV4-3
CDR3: CASSQVGGASTGTQYF
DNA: TGCGCCAGCAGCCAAGTTGGGGGGGCGAGCACAGGTACGCAGTATTTT

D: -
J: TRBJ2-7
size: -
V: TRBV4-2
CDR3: CANSQDGGGPYNEQYF
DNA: TGTGCCAACAGCCAAGATGGGGGGGGCCCCTACAATGAGCAGTACTTC

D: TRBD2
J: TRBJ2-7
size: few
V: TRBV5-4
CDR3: CASSVVGRVTYEQYF
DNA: TGTGCCAGCAGCGTGGTAGGGAGGGTCACCTACGAGCAGTACTTC

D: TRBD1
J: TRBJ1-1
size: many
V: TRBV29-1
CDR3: CSVGRGRTEAFF
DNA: TGCAGCGTCGGAAGGGGGCGCACTGAAGCTTTCTTT

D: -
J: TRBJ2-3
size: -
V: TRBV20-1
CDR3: CSARDLASADTQYF
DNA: TGCAGTGCTAGAGACCTAGCCAGCGCAGATACGCAGTATTTT

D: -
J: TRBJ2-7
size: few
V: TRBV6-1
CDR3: CASSESHSYEQYF
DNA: TGTGCCAGCAGTGAATCTCACAGCTACGAGCAGTACTTC

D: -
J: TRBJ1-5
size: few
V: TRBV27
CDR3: CASGYNQPQHF
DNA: TGTGCCAGCGGTTATAATCAGCCCCAGCATTTT

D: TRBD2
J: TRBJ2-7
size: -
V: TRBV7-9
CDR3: CASSNGLAVYEQYF
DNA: TGTGCCAGCAGCAACGGACTAGCGGTCTACGAGCAGTACTTC

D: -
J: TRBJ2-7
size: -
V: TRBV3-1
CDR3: CASSQKKAPRDTSYEQYF
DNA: TGTGCCAGCAGCCAAAAAAAAGCTCCACGGGACACATCCTACGAGCAGTACTTC

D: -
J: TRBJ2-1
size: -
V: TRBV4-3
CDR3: CASSQGDAWYRAASGEQFF
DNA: TGCGCCAGCAGCCAAGGGGATGCTTGGTACCGGGCTGCATCGGGTGAGCAGTTCTTC

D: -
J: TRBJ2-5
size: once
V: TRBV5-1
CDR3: CASSTQGNQETQYF
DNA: TGCGCCAGCAGCACCCAGGGGAACCAAGAGACCCAGTACTTC

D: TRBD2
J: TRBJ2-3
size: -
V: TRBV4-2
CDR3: CASSQDSLAGGRVDTQYF
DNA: TGTGCCAGCAGCCAAGATTCACTAGCGGGGGGGCGGGTAGATACGCAGTATTTT

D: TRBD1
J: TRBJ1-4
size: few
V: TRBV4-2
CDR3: CASSQSLGRGAGNEKLFF
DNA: TGTGCCAGCAGCCAATCATTGGGCAGGGGGGCTGGAAATGAAAAACTGTTTTTT

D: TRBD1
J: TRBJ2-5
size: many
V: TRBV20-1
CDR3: CSARDLYRGAGETQYF
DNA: TGCAGTGCTAGAGATCTATACAGGGGAGCCGGAGAGACCCAGTACTTC

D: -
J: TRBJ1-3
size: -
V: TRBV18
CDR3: CASSRSGRNTIYF
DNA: TGTGCCAGCTCACGGAGTGGCAGAAACACCATATATTTT

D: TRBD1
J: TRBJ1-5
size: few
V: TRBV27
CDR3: CASSFTGAAQPQHF
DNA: TGTGCCAGCAGTTTCACAGGGGCGGCTCAGCCCCAGCATTTT

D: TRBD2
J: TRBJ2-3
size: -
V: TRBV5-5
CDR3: CASSLASGGGNTDTQYF
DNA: TGTGCCAGCAGCTTAGCTAGCGGGGGGGGGAACACAGATACGCAGTATTTT

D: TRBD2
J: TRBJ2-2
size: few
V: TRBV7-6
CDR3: CASSLVAGTDTGELFF
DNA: TGTGCCAGCAGCTTAGTAGCGGGGACCGACACCGGGGAGCTGTTTTTT

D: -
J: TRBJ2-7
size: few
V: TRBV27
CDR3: CASSLGVPYYYEQYF
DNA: TGTGCCAGCAGTTTGGGGGTTCCCTACTACTACGAGCAGTACTTC

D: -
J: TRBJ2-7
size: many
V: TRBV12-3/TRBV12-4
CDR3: CASSPGWTSYEQYF
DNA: TGTGCCAGCAGTCCAGGGTGGACTTCCTACGAGCAGTACTTC

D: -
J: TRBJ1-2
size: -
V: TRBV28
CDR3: CASSALPWAPNYGYTF
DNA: TGTGCCAGCAGTGCCCTTCCCTGGGCTCCTAACTATGGCTACACCTTC

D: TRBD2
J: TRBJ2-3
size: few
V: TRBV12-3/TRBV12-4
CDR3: CASSTSGGWNTDTQYF
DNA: TGTGCCAGCAGCACTAGCGGGGGGTGGAACACAGATACGCAGTATTTT